The next 22 T cell receptor beta chains were all read from a single sample in a study of blood T cell repertoires in COVID-19. Libraries were prepared by immunoSEQ multiplex PCR; TCRdb keeps only in-frame clonotypes and omits some of them. The repertoire has about 190,000 clones, under 85% of them found once; the top ten carry roughly a sixth. Source material: peripheral blood. These receptors were obtained from a man in his sixties with active or convalescent COVID-19.

The chain uses TRBV18 and TRBJ2-5, with TRBD2 matching over 7 bases. Germline CDR1 and CDR2: KGHSH and LQKENI. The CDR3 is 14 residues long. The junction had 8 bases not matched to a gene; V was cut back by 5 bases and J by 5 bases. CDR3 in DNA: TGTGCCAGCTCATCTGATGCGGGAGTGGAGACCCAGTACTTC. It translates to CASSSDAGVETQYF.

This sequence joins TRBV12-5 and TRBJ2-7; the match to TRBD2 covers 15 bases. The CDR3 extends over 16 amino acids. Germline CDR1 and CDR2: LGHNT and FRNRAP. V shed 7 bases, J shed 6 bases, and the junction held 10 bases outside the gene matches. The CDR3 DNA sequence: TGTGCTAGTGCCGTGGGGGAGGGACTAGCGGGGGGCGAGCAGTACTTC. Protein product: CASAVGEGLAGGEQYF.

The chain recombines TRBV28 with TRBJ2-3; 8 positions agree with TRBD1. The CDR3 spans 16 residues. The germline V gene encodes CDR1 MDHEN and CDR2 SYDVKM. Unmatched junction bases numbered 9, after V lost 4 bases and J lost 3 bases. The CDR3 region is CASSSLGQGETDTQYF. The DNA of the CDR3 is TGTGCCAGCAGTTCCCTCGGACAGGGTGAGACAGATACGCAGTATTTT.

J is TRBJ1-2 and V is TRBV9; D perhaps matches TRBD1 (5 bases). This CDR3 has 15 amino acids. The V gene lost 1 base and the J gene lost 1 base, with 11 bases spanning the gap. Germline loops: CDR1 SGDLS, CDR2 YYNGEE. The chain's CDR3 is CASSVSQTVNYGYTF. The CDR3 DNA follows: TGTGCCAGCAGCGTAAGCCAGACAGTTAACTATGGCTACACCTTC.

This clone appeared a few times. The chain recombines TRBV18 with TRBJ2-1; tentative D call: TRBD1 (5 bases). V shed 1 base and J shed 6 bases, with 10 bases lying between them. Germline values: CDR1 KGHSH, CDR2 LQKENI. The CDR3 is 14 amino acids. The CDR3 is CASSPQQGSNEQFF. The CDR3 DNA reads as TGTGCCAGCTCACCACAGCAGGGAAGCAATGAGCAGTTCTTC. Variable domain in full (rest from reference TRBV18 and TRBJ2-1): NAGVMQNPRHLVRRRGQEARLRCSPMKGHSHVYWYRQLPEEGLKFMVYLQKENIIDESGMPKERFSAEFPKEGPSILRIQQVVRGDSAAYFCASSPQQGSNEQFFGPGTRLTVL.

The gene calls are TRBV12-3 or TRBV12-4 and TRBJ2-1; D is unresolved. This CDR3 has 12 amino acids. The V gene lost 7 bases and the J gene lost 6 bases, with 10 bases spanning the gap. The CDR3 loop is CASKESGNEQFF. In nucleotides, the CDR3 is TGTGCCAGCAAAGAATCAGGCAATGAGCAGTTCTTC.

The chain carries TRBV28 and TRBJ1-2; the D gene is possibly TRBD1 (5 bases). Trimming pared 8 bases from V and 8 bases from J, leaving 15 bases between. CDR1 and CDR2 (germline): MDHEN, SYDVKM. This CDR3 is 12 amino acids long. The CDR3 sequence is CASLGGNSGYTF. Here the CDR3 DNA reads TGTGCCAGCCTTGGGGGGAACAGCGGCTACACCTTC.

This clone was picked up a small number of times. This chain uses TRBV7-2 with TRBJ2-7; TRBD2 agrees at 8 bases. The germline CDR1 and CDR2 sequences are SGHTA and FQGNSA. This CDR3 is 16 amino acids long. Trimming cost V 2 bases and J 2 bases; bases outside gene matches: 8. The CDR3 nucleotides are TGTGCCAGCAGCTTACCCTCCCTAGCGGGTCCCTACGAGCAGTACTTC. It codes for CASSLPSLAGPYEQYF. The complete variable domain, with remaining parts taken from reference TRBV7-2 and TRBJ2-7, reads GAGVSQSPSNKVTEKGKDVELRCDPISGHTALYWYRQSLGQGLEFLIYFQGNSAPDKSGLPSDRFSAERTGGSVSTLTIQRTQQEDSAVYLCASSLPSLAGPYEQYFGPGTRLTVT.

In this sample, this clone turned up once. This chain joins TRBV28 and TRBJ1-2, with D perhaps TRBD1 (6 bases). This CDR3 is built from 10 residues. Germline V lookup: CDR1 MDHEN, CDR2 SYDVKM. The CDR3 DNA sequence: TGTGCTTCAGGACAGCATGGCTACACCTTC. This gives the protein CASGQHGYTF.

V is TRBV5-6 and J is TRBJ2-7; D not certain. The CDR3 loop spans 15 amino acids. The V and J ends lost 6 bases and 3 bases respectively, with 19 bases between them. The V gene's germline CDR1 is SGHDT and CDR2 YYEEEE. In nucleotides, the CDR3 is TGTGCCAGCACTGTCACTCTGGGCCTGAACTACGAGCAGTACTTC. Translation gives CASTVTLGLNYEQYF.

The genes are TRBV14 and TRBJ2-5; 7 bases are a match to TRBD2. Germline lookup yields CDR1 SGHDN and CDR2 FVKESK. V was clipped by 4 bases and J by 5 bases; unmatched bases: 10. The CDR3 has 15 residues. CDR3 in DNA: TGTGCCAGCAGCCGCCTTGGGGGGGGAGGCGAGACCCAGTACTTC. It codes for CASSRLGGGGETQYF. Full variable domain (rest looked up from reference TRBV14 and TRBJ2-5): EAGVTQFPSHSVIEKGQTVTLRCDPISGHDNLYWYRRVMGKEIKFLLHFVKESKQDESGMPNNRFLAERTGGTYSTLKVQPAELEDSGVYFCASSRLGGGGETQYFGPGTRLLVL.

The table lists this clone with a few counts. This chain connects TRBV10-3 to TRBJ1-2; 10 positions match TRBD1. Germline values: CDR1 ENHRY, CDR2 SYGVKD. CDR3 length: 15 residues. V lost 7 bases and J lost 7; bases outside the gene matches: 12. The CDR3 protein is CAITPTGGKEGGYTF. CDR3 bases: TGTGCCATCACCCCGACAGGGGGCAAAGAAGGTGGCTACACCTTC.

This clone has at least ten counts. This CDR3 is CAISESEVRNSPLHF. The CDR3 region has the DNA TGTGCCATCAGTGAGTCGGAGGTTAGGAATTCACCCCTCCACTTT. The rearrangement uses TRBV10-3 and TRBJ1-6; D ambiguous. Germline CDR1 is ENHRY and CDR2 is SYGVKD. Trimming stripped 0 bases from V and 7 bases from J, with 10 bases between. The CDR3 loop spans 15 amino acids.

The chain links TRBV10-3 to TRBJ1-1; D may be TRBD1 (6 bases). From germline, CDR1 is ENHRY and CDR2 SYGVKD. The V end lost 6 bases, the J end lost 5 bases, and 13 bases lay between the germline ends. The CDR3 has 13 amino acids. The CDR3 region is CAISQGPGTEAFF. The CDR3 nucleotides read TGTGCCATCAGCCAGGGGCCGGGGACTGAAGCTTTCTTT.

The rearrangement joins TRBV5-6 to TRBJ2-5; D not resolved. Germline V gene data show CDR1 as SGHDT and CDR2 as YYEEEE. This CDR3 is 13 amino acids long. V was pared by 2 bases and J by 2 bases, with 7 bases between. The DNA of the CDR3 is TGTGCCAGCAGCTTAGAGCGTCAAGAGACCCAGTACTTC. The encoded protein is CASSLERQETQYF.

This clone is a singleton in its sample. The V gene is TRBV6-5, the J gene TRBJ1-2, with 9 bases matching TRBD1. This CDR3 is built from 15 residues. Germline CDR1 MNHEY, CDR2 SVGAGI. V shed 6 bases and J 2 bases; nucleotides not matched to a gene: 7. The DNA of the CDR3 is TGTGCCAGCAGACAGGGGACAGGGTCGAACTATGGCTACACCTTC. Translating it yields CASRQGTGSNYGYTF.

As DNA, the CDR3 is TGTGCCAGCAGCCAAGGACTAGCGGGAGGGGGCGGGGAGCTGTTTTTT. This encodes CASSQGLAGGGGELFF. This chain joins TRBV4-2 and TRBJ2-2; 14 bases are shared with TRBD2. Trimming cost V 1 base and J 7 bases; bases outside gene matches: 2. The CDR3 consists of 16 residues. Germline CDR1 is LGHNA and CDR2 is YNFKEQ.

This clone was recorded only once. The gene calls are TRBV28 and TRBJ2-4, with 11 nucleotides matching TRBD2. Losses at the gene ends were 0 bases for V and 1 base for J; bases not matched to a gene: 8. This CDR3 has 19 residues. From germline, CDR1 is MDHEN and CDR2 SYDVKM. This CDR3 reads CASSLWASGRPGAKNIQYF. The CDR3 DNA reads TGTGCCAGCAGTTTATGGGCTAGCGGGAGGCCGGGGGCCAAAAACATTCAGTACTTC.

The V and J genes are TRBV5-4 and TRBJ2-1, with D perhaps matching TRBD2 (6 bases). Per the germline V gene, CDR1 is SGHNT and CDR2 is YYREEE (reference sequence). CDR3 length: 16 amino acids. V was shortened by 0 bases and J by 7 bases, with 17 bases between the two germline ends. CDR3 loop: CASSLAAGSRENEQFF. CDR3 DNA: TGTGCCAGCAGCTTGGCCGCCGGGAGTAGGGAGAATGAGCAGTTCTTC.

In the case of this clone: Additional DNA sequences in this sample encode the identical CDR3. The chain recombines TRBV5-1 with TRBJ2-7; 10 bases align to TRBD2. Germline V gives CDR1 SGHRS, CDR2 YFSETQ. V lost 0 bases, J lost 5 bases, and 5 bases stayed unmatched. CDR3 length: 15 amino acids. DNA of the CDR3: TGCGCCAGCAGCTTGGGTCTAGCGGGAGCAGACGAGCAGTACTTC. It translates to CASSLGLAGADEQYF. The complete variable domain, with remaining parts taken from reference TRBV5-1 and TRBJ2-7, reads KAGVTQTPRYLIKTRGQQVTLSCSPISGHRSVSWYQQTPGQGLQFLFEYFSETQRNKGNFPGRFSGRQFSNSRSEMNVSTLELGDSALYLCASSLGLAGADEQYFGPGTRLTVT.

This rearrangement joins TRBV9 to TRBJ2-1; maybe TRBD2 (6 bases). The CDR3 loop spans 14 amino acids. The germline gives CDR1 SGDLS, CDR2 YYNGEE. V lost 4 bases and J 9 bases, leaving 17 bases between the germline ends. CDR3 nucleotide sequence: TGTGCCAGCAGCCCGGTAGCGGAGCTGGGTGAGCAGTTCTTC. Residues: CASSPVAELGEQFF.

The V call is TRBV30, the J call TRBJ2-7; D remains unclear. The CDR3 is made up of 13 amino acids. The germline V and J ends were trimmed by 3 bases and 0 bases, with 9 bases remaining between them. Germline CDR1 and CDR2: GTSNPN and SVGIG (reference sequence). CDR3 DNA: TGTGCCTGGAGAATTTCCAGCTCCTACGAGCAGTACTTC. This gives the protein CAWRISSSYEQYF. Looking up the rest from reference TRBV30 and TRBJ2-7 gives the full variable domain: SQTIHQWPATLVQPVGSPLSLECTVEGTSNPNLYWYRQAAGRGLQLLFYSVGIGQISSEVPQNLSASRPQDRQFILSSKKLLLSDSGFYLCAWRISSSYEQYFGPGTRLTVT.